This TCR beta chain was sequenced during a study of CD8 T cells in Susac syndrome. About 0.45 to 1 ug RNA was reverse transcribed with random hexamers. TCRdb redid the calling of the immunoSEQ multiplex PCR reads with MiXCR, one entry per CDR3 protein. This sample yields more than 70,000 distinct CDR3 sequences, of which 94% are seen a single time; about 0.5% belongs to the top ten. V lost 4 bases to trimming and J lost 0 bases; unmatched junction nucleotides: 1. The CDR3 consists of 15 residues. CDR1 is ENHRY, CDR2 SYGVKD, per germline. This clonotype was obtained from a human donor with Susac syndrome. The sample was CD8+ T cells from PBMCs. The chain combines TRBV10-3 with TRBJ1-2; 11 bases match TRBD1. Written as DNA, the CDR3 is TGTGCCATCAGTGGGGGACAGGGGGCTAACTATGGCTACACCTTC. Translation gives CAISGGQGANYGYTF.